This T cell receptor (beta chain) derives from a study of lymphopenia after photon versus proton radiotherapy. With regard to this clone: Its antigen is still unknown.

Profiling relied on immunoSEQ multiplex PCR, and the TCRdb table lists in-frame clones only, not all of them. The sample lists about 160,000 clones, more than 85% occurring once. The J segment lost 10 bases and the V segment lost 4 bases, leaving 5 bases of the junction unmatched. Germline CDR1 reads SGHRS; CDR2 reads YFSETQ. CDR3 length: 12 residues. The study's findings and limits: Survival link was tested only in deceased patients; proton benefit remains a possibility.

The genes are TRBV5-1 and TRBJ2-1; the match to TRBD2 covers 7 bases. Sequenced material: peripheral blood, taken from a patient treated with photon-based radiotherapy. The sequence derives from a man aged 50-60 years with gastric cancer. The DNA for the CDR3 is TGCGCCAGCAGCCCCAAGCGGGAAGAGCAGTTCTTC. The encoded protein is CASSPKREEQFF.